What follows are 10 T cell receptor beta chains derived from one specimen sequenced in a study of T-cell reconstitution after alpha-beta-depleted transplantation in children. Unique molecular identifiers were built into the TCRbeta library. MiXCR, run by TCRdb on the PCR reads, gives a single entry per CDR3 protein. The repertoire consists of 780,000 or so distinct CDR3 sequences, with around 15% occurring once and the leading ten covering 5%. This specimen was PBMCs, mostly from graft donor cells, taken 360 days after TCRalphabeta/CD19-depleted stem cell transplant. The source is a male patient younger than 18 who had a stem cell transplant for acute lymphoblastic leukemia, so the T cells may come from the graft donor.

The DNA of the CDR3 is TGTGCCAGCAGCTTACTGGCGGGAGGGCCTAGGAACATTCAGTACTTC. Its protein product is CASSLLAGGPRNIQYF. The chain couples TRBV7-6 to TRBJ2-4, with 9 nucleotides matching TRBD2. The CDR3 runs to 16 residues. The V gene end was trimmed by 2 bases and the J gene end by 7 bases; junction bases not matched to a gene: 9. Looked up from germline, CDR1 is SGHVS and CDR2 is FNYEAQ.

This clonotype occurred a few times. The J gene is TRBJ2-1, the V gene TRBV19; maybe TRBD2 (5 bases). The ends were cut back, 6 bases at V and 8 bases at J, with 17 bases in the middle. Per germline, CDR1 LNHDA and CDR2 SQIVND (reference sequence). CDR3 length: 14 amino acids. The CDR3, as DNA: TGTGCCAGTAGCCGGTGGAGGACGCCCCATGAGCAGTTCTTC. Amino acid sequence: CASSRWRTPHEQFF.

The rearrangement links TRBV29-1 to TRBJ1-5; perhaps TRBD1 as D (6 bases). The V end was cut by 4 bases, the J end by 0 bases, with 13 bases between. Germline CDR1 is SQVTM and CDR2 is ANQGSEA. The CDR3 length is 15 residues. CDR3 bases: TGCAGCGTTGGTTTTACAGGGCATAGCAATCAGCCCCAGCATTTT. Its translation is CSVGFTGHSNQPQHF.

The table lists this clonotype with a few counts. This sequence joins TRBV19 and TRBJ2-5; 7 positions agree with TRBD2. The CDR3 runs to 14 residues. Per the germline V gene, CDR1 is LNHDA and CDR2 is SQIVND (reference sequence). The V gene end was trimmed by 3 bases and the J gene end by 7 bases; junction bases not matched to a gene: 8. For the CDR3, the DNA is TGTGCCAGTAGTATTTCGGGGGGAAGGGTGACCCAGTACTTC. Residues: CASSISGGRVTQYF.

This clonotype was detected ten times or more. The chain couples TRBV5-1 to TRBJ1-5, with a possible D match to TRBD1 (6 bases). The germline V gene encodes CDR1 SGHRS and CDR2 YFSETQ. Trimming removed 0 bases at V and 3 bases at J, with 13 bases between. This CDR3 is built from 16 residues. CDR3 bases: TGCGCCAGCAGCTTGGTGGGGGGCGACTTCAATCAGCCCCAGCATTTT. Translation: CASSLVGGDFNQPQHF.

This clonotype was found many times. The J gene is TRBJ2-7, the V gene TRBV27, with TRBD2 matching over 11 bases. The CDR3 sequence is 13 residues long. Germline V gene lookup returns CDR1 MNHEY and CDR2 SMNVEV (reference sequence). Losses at the gene ends were 8 bases for V and 7 bases for J; bases not matched to a gene: 7. The CDR3 sequence is CASSTSGKYEQYF. As DNA, the CDR3 is TGTGCCAGCTCGACTAGCGGGAAATATGAGCAGTACTTC.

This clonotype has only a few counts. This chain uses TRBV10-3 with TRBJ2-7, with D possibly being TRBD2 (6 bases). Germline loops: CDR1 ENHRY, CDR2 SYGVKD. V was cut by 11 bases and J by 2 bases, with 16 bases left in between. The CDR3 is made up of 13 amino acids. This CDR3 is CAAKGGDAYEQYF. The CDR3 bases are TGTGCCGCCAAGGGCGGGGACGCCTACGAGCAGTACTTC.

This chain connects TRBV4-2 to TRBJ2-5; 10 positions agree with TRBD2. The CDR3 is made up of 18 amino acids. With 1 base clipped from V and 5 bases from J, the junction kept 13 bases outside the gene matches. CDR1 is LGHNA, CDR2 YNFKEQ, per germline. CDR3 sequence reads: CASSQVRGLAGAGETQYF. DNA of the CDR3: TGTGCCAGCAGCCAAGTACGAGGCCTAGCGGGAGCCGGGGAGACCCAGTACTTC.

Only a few counts were recorded for this clonotype. The chain combines TRBV12-3 or TRBV12-4 with TRBJ1-2; D uncertain. The CDR3 runs to 15 residues. Trimming left V 2 bases short and J 2 bases short, with 12 bases between. The CDR3 bases are TGTGCCAGCAGTTTAAAAGGAAGGGCGAACTATGGCTACACCTTC. Protein: CASSLKGRANYGYTF.

This chain links TRBV21-1 with TRBJ2-7; TRBD2 is the table's D call and was not checked against the DNA. TRBV21-1 is given as a pseudogene. The CDR3 has 13 amino acids. The chain's CDR3 is CARPVTRDYEQYF. CDR3 nucleotide sequence: TGTGCCAGGCCAGTCACGAGGGACTACGAGCAGTACTTC.